This TCR beta chain was captured in a study of blood T cell repertoires in COVID-19. Study overall: COVID-19 samples collected from the United States, Italy and Spain covered acute and convalescent phases. Sample material is recorded as cDNA or gDNA derived from T cells, B-cell-depleted T cells, or PBMCs.

Per the authors' pipeline: By means of reference gene primer amplification, nucleated cell counts were estimated. Data came from immunoSEQ multiplex PCR; TCRdb stores just in-frame clones and leaves some out. The DNA was the basis for D and trimming; V, J and clone size are from that table. The sample contains under 100,000 clones, 75% to 90% of which appear only once. The sample comprised peripheral blood. The sequence was collected from a woman in her 70s with acute or convalescent COVID-19.

This CDR3 is CASSECIGRDLSNQPQHF. DNA for the CDR3: TGTGCCAGCAGTGAATGCATTGGGAGGGACTTAAGCAATCAGCCCCAGCATTTT. This chain links TRBV25-1 with TRBJ1-5; D is possibly TRBD1 (5 bases). In germline, CDR1 is MGHDK, CDR2 SYGVNS. The CDR3 is made up of 18 amino acids. V was trimmed by 1 base and J by 1 base, leaving 17 bases between them.